Listed below are T cell receptor beta chains from one sample, sequenced in a study of shared clonotypes between healthy human individuals. Clones were sequenced by immunoSEQ multiplex PCR, and TCRdb holds only the in-frame ones, with some missing. The table has 2 million to 2.5 million clones, over 85% seen once. The sequenced sample consisted of naive CD4+ T cells from PBMCs. The receptors originated from a man between 18 and 35 years old in good health. Some clones in this sample may be carry-over from other donors' samples. Each CDR3 is given with its conserved first and last residue. Each record gives: V gene, D gene, J gene, clone size, CDR3 protein, CDR3 DNA. A D gene is named only where the DNA matches it firmly. A clone size is listed for some rows: how often the clone was seen (once, few, many), or a class if it is expanded.

v_gene: TRBV7-6
d_gene: TRBD1
j_gene: TRBJ1-3
abundance: few
CDR3aa: CASSLNPDRYSGNTIYF
CDR3nt: TGTGCCAGCAGCTTAAACCCGGACAGGTACTCTGGAAACACCATATATTTT

v_gene: TRBV10-3
d_gene: NA
j_gene: TRBJ2-3
abundance: NA
CDR3aa: CAISGTLRDTDTQYF
CDR3nt: TGTGCCATCAGTGGGACTCTCCGGGATACAGATACGCAGTATTTT

v_gene: TRBV19
d_gene: TRBD1
j_gene: TRBJ2-7
abundance: NA
CDR3aa: CASSPISGTGGDEQYF
CDR3nt: TGTGCCAGTAGTCCAATCTCCGGGACAGGGGGCGACGAGCAGTACTTC

v_gene: TRBV5-5
d_gene: NA
j_gene: TRBJ2-5
abundance: NA
CDR3aa: CASSLKGTGETQYF
CDR3nt: TGTGCCAGCAGCTTGAAAGGCACGGGAGAGACCCAGTACTTC

v_gene: TRBV29-1
d_gene: TRBD2
j_gene: TRBJ2-1
abundance: NA
CDR3aa: CSVSLGLAGSYNEQFF
CDR3nt: TGCAGCGTATCCTTGGGACTAGCGGGATCGTACAATGAGCAGTTCTTC

v_gene: TRBV6-5
d_gene: NA
j_gene: TRBJ1-5
abundance: NA
CDR3aa: CASSQRSGYQPQHF
CDR3nt: TGTGCCAGCAGCCAGAGATCCGGGTATCAGCCCCAGCATTTT

v_gene: TRBV29-1
d_gene: TRBD2
j_gene: TRBJ2-1
abundance: once
CDR3aa: CSVVSGRADEQFF
CDR3nt: TGCAGCGTTGTGAGCGGGAGGGCCGATGAGCAGTTCTTC

v_gene: TRBV10-3
d_gene: TRBD1
j_gene: TRBJ1-1
abundance: NA
CDR3aa: CAISETGVNTEAFF
CDR3nt: TGTGCCATCAGTGAAACAGGGGTCAACACTGAAGCTTTCTTT

v_gene: TRBV20-1
d_gene: NA
j_gene: TRBJ2-5
abundance: NA
CDR3aa: CSARGPKTQYF
CDR3nt: TGCAGTGCTAGAGGTCCAAAGACCCAGTACTTC

v_gene: TRBV7-9
d_gene: NA
j_gene: TRBJ1-1
abundance: few
CDR3aa: CASSLAVENTEAFF
CDR3nt: TGTGCCAGCAGCTTAGCTGTAGAGAACACTGAAGCTTTCTTT

v_gene: TRBV5-1
d_gene: NA
j_gene: TRBJ2-1
abundance: NA
CDR3aa: CASSPTRYRGTSYNEQFF
CDR3nt: TGCGCCAGCAGCCCTACGAGATACAGAGGAACCTCCTACAATGAGCAGTTCTTC

v_gene: TRBV7-2
d_gene: NA
j_gene: TRBJ1-3
abundance: NA
CDR3aa: CASSLDASASGNTIYF
CDR3nt: TGTGCCAGCAGCTTAGACGCCAGCGCCTCTGGAAACACCATATATTTT

v_gene: TRBV7-2
d_gene: NA
j_gene: TRBJ1-5
abundance: NA
CDR3aa: CASSLGWGAEGNQPQHF
CDR3nt: TGTGCCAGCAGCTTAGGGTGGGGGGCTGAAGGCAATCAGCCCCAGCATTTT

v_gene: TRBV18
d_gene: NA
j_gene: TRBJ2-2
abundance: once
CDR3aa: CASAFANTGELFF
CDR3nt: TGTGCCTCCGCCTTCGCGAACACCGGGGAGCTGTTTTTT

v_gene: TRBV9
d_gene: NA
j_gene: TRBJ2-1
abundance: once
CDR3aa: CASSVAPTNNEQFF
CDR3nt: TGTGCCAGCAGCGTAGCGCCCACCAACAATGAGCAGTTCTTC

v_gene: TRBV19
d_gene: NA
j_gene: TRBJ2-7
abundance: NA
CDR3aa: CASSLDRKTYEQYF
CDR3nt: TGTGCCAGTAGTCTGGACAGAAAGACCTACGAGCAGTACTTC

v_gene: TRBV18
d_gene: NA
j_gene: TRBJ1-4
abundance: NA
CDR3aa: CASSPAEGYEKLFF
CDR3nt: TGTGCCAGCTCACCGGCGGAGGGCTATGAAAAACTGTTTTTT

v_gene: TRBV18
d_gene: NA
j_gene: TRBJ1-1
abundance: few
CDR3aa: CASSQPPLGTEAFF
CDR3nt: TGTGCCAGCTCACAACCCCCTTTGGGGACTGAAGCTTTCTTT

v_gene: TRBV7-9
d_gene: NA
j_gene: TRBJ2-1
abundance: NA
CDR3aa: CASSLGSGRFQNEQFF
CDR3nt: TGTGCCAGCAGCTTAGGGTCGGGGAGGTTTCAGAATGAGCAGTTCTTC

v_gene: TRBV29-1
d_gene: TRBD1
j_gene: TRBJ2-6
abundance: NA
CDR3aa: CSAPTGQGSSGANVLTF
CDR3nt: TGCAGCGCTCCGACGGGACAGGGCAGCTCTGGGGCCAACGTCCTGACTTTC

v_gene: TRBV5-4
d_gene: TRBD2
j_gene: TRBJ2-1
abundance: NA
CDR3aa: CASSLATSAHNEQFF
CDR3nt: TGTGCCAGCAGCCTTGCTACTAGCGCGCACAATGAGCAGTTCTTC

v_gene: TRBV5-4
d_gene: NA
j_gene: TRBJ2-5
abundance: NA
CDR3aa: CASSAAEASQETQYF
CDR3nt: TGTGCCAGCAGCGCCGCTGAGGCGTCACAAGAGACCCAGTACTTC

v_gene: TRBV28
d_gene: NA
j_gene: TRBJ2-1
abundance: NA
CDR3aa: CASSSGTLGKGNEQFF
CDR3nt: TGTGCCAGCAGTTCCGGGACTCTCGGGAAGGGGAATGAGCAGTTCTTC

v_gene: TRBV28
d_gene: NA
j_gene: TRBJ2-6
abundance: NA
CDR3aa: CASSFEVRSGANVLTF
CDR3nt: TGTGCCAGCAGTTTTGAGGTCCGCTCTGGGGCCAACGTCCTGACTTTC

v_gene: TRBV5-1
d_gene: TRBD1
j_gene: TRBJ2-1
abundance: NA
CDR3aa: CASSLDDRANKFF
CDR3nt: TGCGCCAGCAGCTTGGATGACAGGGCGAATAAGTTCTTC

v_gene: TRBV5-5
d_gene: NA
j_gene: TRBJ1-1
abundance: NA
CDR3aa: CASSLVGEGTEAFF
CDR3nt: TGTGCCAGCAGCTTGGTAGGGGAGGGGACTGAAGCTTTCTTT

v_gene: TRBV27
d_gene: TRBD1
j_gene: TRBJ1-4
abundance: NA
CDR3aa: CASSRQGPNNEKLFF
CDR3nt: TGTGCCAGCAGCCGACAGGGGCCTAACAATGAAAAACTGTTTTTT

v_gene: TRBV5-1
d_gene: NA
j_gene: TRBJ2-3
abundance: NA
CDR3aa: CASSLNPPTGPDTQYF
CDR3nt: TGCGCCAGCAGCTTGAACCCCCCAACGGGCCCAGATACGCAGTATTTT

v_gene: TRBV5-6
d_gene: NA
j_gene: TRBJ1-6
abundance: NA
CDR3aa: CASSSGGLGNSPLHF
CDR3nt: TGTGCCAGCAGCTCCGGGGGGCTAGGCAATTCACCCCTCCACTTT

v_gene: TRBV9
d_gene: TRBD2
j_gene: TRBJ2-1
abundance: NA
CDR3aa: CASSVGIDSGIIGYNEQFF
CDR3nt: TGTGCCAGCAGCGTAGGAATCGATAGCGGGATCATTGGGTACAATGAGCAGTTCTTC

v_gene: TRBV18
d_gene: NA
j_gene: TRBJ2-2
abundance: NA
CDR3aa: CASSPQGFTGELFF
CDR3nt: TGTGCCAGCTCACCCCAGGGGTTCACCGGGGAGCTGTTTTTT

v_gene: TRBV6-5
d_gene: NA
j_gene: TRBJ1-4
abundance: NA
CDR3aa: CASGLAAEVKLFF
CDR3nt: TGTGCCAGCGGCCTAGCGGCGGAGGTAAAACTGTTTTTT

v_gene: TRBV6-1
d_gene: NA
j_gene: TRBJ2-2
abundance: once
CDR3aa: CASRVTGELFF
CDR3nt: TGTGCCAGCAGGGTCACCGGGGAGCTGTTTTTT

v_gene: TRBV6-1
d_gene: NA
j_gene: TRBJ2-3
abundance: once
CDR3aa: CASSEERLITDTQYF
CDR3nt: TGTGCCAGCAGTGAAGAGAGACTAATCACAGATACGCAGTATTTT

v_gene: TRBV7-2
d_gene: TRBD1
j_gene: TRBJ2-5
abundance: NA
CDR3aa: CASSLIRGQGAKETQYF
CDR3nt: TGTGCCAGCAGCTTAATAAGGGGACAGGGGGCGAAAGAGACCCAGTACTTC

v_gene: TRBV5-1
d_gene: NA
j_gene: TRBJ2-3
abundance: NA
CDR3aa: CASSVRGSSDTQYF
CDR3nt: TGCGCCAGCAGCGTCCGGGGTAGTTCAGATACGCAGTATTTT

v_gene: TRBV5-6
d_gene: TRBD2
j_gene: TRBJ2-5
abundance: once
CDR3aa: CATFGEGETQYF
CDR3nt: TGTGCCACCTTCGGGGAGGGAGAGACCCAGTACTTC